This TCR beta chain was documented in a study of OX40 agonist ivuxolimab in advanced cancers. Exclusion applied to patients with autoimmune disease history or systemic immunosuppression. Germline loops: CDR1 MNHEY, CDR2 SVGAGI. The germline V and J ends were trimmed by 5 bases and 0 bases, with 11 bases remaining between them. This CDR3 comprises 14 residues. Sequencing was performed with immunoSEQ multiplex PCR; in TCRdb, only in-frame clones are kept and a portion is missing. The sample shows 65,000 to 75,000 clones, about nine tenths of them seen only once. The chain couples TRBV6-5 to TRBJ2-7; no definite D call. This sequence originates from an adult with an advanced solid tumor such as melanoma, head and neck, liver or kidney cancer. Sequenced here: CD4+ or CD8+ T cells sorted from blood, sampled in a trial of the OX40 agonist ivuxolimab. CDR3 sequence reads: CASSLSGHSYEQYF. CDR3 bases: TGTGCCAGCAGTCTATCGGGCCACTCCTACGAGCAGTACTTC.